This TCR beta chain was found in a study of identical twins. TCRdb reprocessed the 5' RACE reads via MiXCR and lists one record per CDR3 protein. The sample shows approximately 680,000 distinct CDR3 sequences, less than 9% of them seen only once. A remark on this clonotype: Its cognate antigen is unknown.

Study outcomes and limitations: Twin pairs' shared out-of-frame alpha sequences were enriched in low generation probability.

This CDR3 contains 13 residues. The germline CDR1 and CDR2 sequences are LGHDT and YNNKEL (reference sequence). Trimming removed 5 bases at V and 2 bases at J, with 9 bases between. This sample was also put to use in a study of yellow fever vaccine responses in identical twins.

Sequencing was carried out using PBMCs. The clonotype was recovered from a young woman in good health. This chain uses TRBV3-1 with TRBJ1-1, with D unresolved. Here the CDR3 DNA reads TGTGCCAGCAGCTCCATTGGAAACACTGAAGCTTTCTTT. It encodes CASSSIGNTEAFF.